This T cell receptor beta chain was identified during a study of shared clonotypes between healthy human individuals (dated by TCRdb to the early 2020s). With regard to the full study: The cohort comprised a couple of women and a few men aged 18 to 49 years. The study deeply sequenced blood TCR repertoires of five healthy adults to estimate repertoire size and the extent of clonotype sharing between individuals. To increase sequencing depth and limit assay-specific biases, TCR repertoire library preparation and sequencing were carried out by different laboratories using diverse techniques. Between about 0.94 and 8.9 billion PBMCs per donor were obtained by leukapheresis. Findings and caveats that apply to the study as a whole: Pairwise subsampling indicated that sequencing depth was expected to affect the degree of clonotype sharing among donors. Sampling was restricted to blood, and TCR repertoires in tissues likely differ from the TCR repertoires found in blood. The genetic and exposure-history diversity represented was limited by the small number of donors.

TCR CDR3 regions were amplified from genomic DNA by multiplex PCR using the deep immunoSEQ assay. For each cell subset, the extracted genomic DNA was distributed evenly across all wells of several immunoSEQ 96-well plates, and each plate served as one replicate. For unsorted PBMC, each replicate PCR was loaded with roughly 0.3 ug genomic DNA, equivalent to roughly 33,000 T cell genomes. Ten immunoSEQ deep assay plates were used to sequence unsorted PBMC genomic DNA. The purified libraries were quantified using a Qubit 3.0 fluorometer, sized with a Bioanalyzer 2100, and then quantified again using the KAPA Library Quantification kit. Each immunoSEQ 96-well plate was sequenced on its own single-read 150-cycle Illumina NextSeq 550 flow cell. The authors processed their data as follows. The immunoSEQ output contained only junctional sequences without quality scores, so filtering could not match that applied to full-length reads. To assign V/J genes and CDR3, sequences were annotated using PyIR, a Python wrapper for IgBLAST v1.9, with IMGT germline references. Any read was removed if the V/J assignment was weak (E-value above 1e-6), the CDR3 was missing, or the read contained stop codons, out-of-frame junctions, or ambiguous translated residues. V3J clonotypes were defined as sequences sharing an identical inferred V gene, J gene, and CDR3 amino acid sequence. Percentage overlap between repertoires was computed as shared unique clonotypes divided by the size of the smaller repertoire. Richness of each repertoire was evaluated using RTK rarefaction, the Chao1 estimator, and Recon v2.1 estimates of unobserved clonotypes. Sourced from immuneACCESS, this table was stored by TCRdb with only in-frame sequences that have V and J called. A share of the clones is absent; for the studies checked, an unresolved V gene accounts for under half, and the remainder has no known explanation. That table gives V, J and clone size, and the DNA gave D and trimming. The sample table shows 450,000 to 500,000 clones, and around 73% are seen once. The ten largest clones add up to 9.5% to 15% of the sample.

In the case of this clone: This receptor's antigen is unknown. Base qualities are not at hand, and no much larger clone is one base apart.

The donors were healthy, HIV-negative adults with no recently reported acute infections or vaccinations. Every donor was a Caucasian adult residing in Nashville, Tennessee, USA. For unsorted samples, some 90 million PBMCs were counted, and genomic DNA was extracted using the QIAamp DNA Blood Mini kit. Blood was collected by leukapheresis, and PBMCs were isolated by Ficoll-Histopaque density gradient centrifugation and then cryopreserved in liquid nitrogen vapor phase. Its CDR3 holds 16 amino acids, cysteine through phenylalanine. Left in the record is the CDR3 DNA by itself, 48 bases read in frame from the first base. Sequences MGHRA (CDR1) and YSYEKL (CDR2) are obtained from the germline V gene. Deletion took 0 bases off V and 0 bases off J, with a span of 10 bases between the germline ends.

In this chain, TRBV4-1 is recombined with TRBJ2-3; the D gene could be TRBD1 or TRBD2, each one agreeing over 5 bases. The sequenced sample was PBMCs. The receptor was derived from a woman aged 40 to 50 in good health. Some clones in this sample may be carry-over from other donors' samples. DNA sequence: TGCGCCAGCAGCCAAGATTTGGGGGAGAGCACAGATACGCAGTATTTT. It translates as CASSQDLGESTDTQYF.